The TCR beta chain described here comes from a study of OX40 agonist ivuxolimab in advanced cancers. The germline gives CDR1 SQVTM, CDR2 ANQGSEA. This CDR3 has 14 amino acids. With 4 bases removed from V and 1 base from J, the gap between germline ends came to 10 bases. Only in-frame clones appear in the TCRdb table, and some are missing; sequencing was by immunoSEQ multiplex PCR. The sample has 96,000 or so clones, about 80% seen once. A word on this clone: Its specificity is unknown.

Findings and caveats of the study: Doses of 0.1 to 3.0 mg/kg were accompanied by clonal expansion of CD4+ and CD8+ blood T cells by week 6.

The sample in question was CD4+ or CD8+ T cells sorted from blood, obtained in a trial of the OX40 agonist ivuxolimab. V is TRBV29-1 and J is TRBJ1-4; no definite D call. The receptor was isolated from an adult with an advanced solid tumor such as melanoma, head and neck, liver or kidney cancer. The CDR3 sequence is CSVGTARTNEKLFF. The CDR3 nucleotides read TGCAGCGTTGGGACCGCAAGAACTAATGAAAAACTGTTTTTT.